A single sample is the source of the 23 T cell receptor beta chains below, sequenced in a study of cytomegalovirus exposure and HLA in healthy donors (dated by TCRdb to between 2016 and 2019). Library method: the immunoSEQ multiplex PCR assay. For the multiplex PCR, a mixture combining 60 forward primers for TCR Vbeta segments and 13 reverse primers for TCR Jbeta segments was used. What TCRdb holds here is the immuneACCESS table cut down to in-frame rearrangements. Part of the clones is not present; checked against another copy, under half of the missing clones reflect an unresolved V gene, and the others are unexplained. The sample table holds just over 60,000 clones. Under 7% of the sample rests with the top ten. Material: PBMCs. These receptors originate from a man aged 30-40 years in good health and CMV-seropositive.

The chain has TRBV5-7 and TRBJ1-5; 7 positions agree with TRBD1. TRBV5-7 is an open reading frame, and its role is uncertain. The CDR3 length is 15 residues. Losses at the gene ends were 2 bases for V and 7 bases for J; bases not matched to a gene: 9. CDR3 protein: CASSFQGVRRQPQHF. In nucleotides, the CDR3 is TGTGCCAGCAGCTTCCAGGGGGTACGTAGACAGCCCCAGCATTTT.

The CDR3 loop reads CASSDTQGIGTEAFF. CDR3 coding DNA: TGTGCCAGCAGTGATACTCAGGGGATCGGCACTGAAGCTTTCTTT. V is TRBV25-1 and J is TRBJ1-1, with D possibly being TRBD1 (6 bases). The CDR3 contains 15 residues. Germline-derived CDR1 and CDR2 are MGHDK and SYGVNS. Deletions cut 3 bases from V and 4 bases from J, with 15 bases between.

The J gene is TRBJ2-3, the V gene TRBV10-3, with 9 nucleotides matching TRBD1. The germline V gene has CDR1 ENHRY and CDR2 SYGVKD. This CDR3 has 14 amino acids. The J segment lost 4 bases and the V segment lost 11 bases, leaving 10 bases of the junction unmatched. The CDR3 protein is CASAGTGLADTQYF. CDR3 bases: TGTGCCTCCGCCGGGACAGGGCTCGCAGATACGCAGTATTTT.

J is TRBJ1-1 and V is TRBV5-6, with D tentatively TRBD1 (6 bases). Trimming took 2 bases from V and 7 from J, leaving 15 bases between them. Per the germline V gene, CDR1 is SGHDT and CDR2 is YYEEEE. The CDR3 sequence is 14 residues long. CDR3 sequence: CASSLRQGSDEAFF. Written as DNA, the CDR3 is TGTGCCAGCAGCTTAAGGCAGGGGTCGGATGAAGCTTTCTTT.

The chain combines TRBV15 with TRBJ2-7, with 9 nucleotides matching TRBD1. J gave up 2 bases and V 3 bases, and 2 bases lay outside the gene matches. Germline V gene data show CDR1 as LNHNV and CDR2 as YYDKDF (reference sequence). The CDR3 contains 14 residues. The CDR3 DNA is TGTGCCACCAGCAGCGGACAGGGGACCTACGAGCAGTACTTC. Amino acids: CATSSGQGTYEQYF.

The chain employs TRBV5-1 and TRBJ1-2, with TRBD1 matching over 9 bases. CDR1 is SGHRS and CDR2 is YFSETQ in the germline V gene. Losses at the gene ends were 2 bases for V and 8 bases for J; bases not matched to a gene: 7. The CDR3 spans 14 residues. The CDR3 DNA reads as TGCGCCAGCAGCTTCGGTACAGGGGGCGAAGGCTACACCTTC. Translated, it gives CASSFGTGGEGYTF.

V and J are TRBV29-1 and TRBJ2-5, with a possible D match to TRBD1 (7 bases). Looked up from germline, CDR1 is SQVTM and CDR2 is ANQGSEA. Trimming stripped 6 bases from V and 3 bases from J, with 11 bases between. The CDR3 covers 12 residues. The CDR3 spells CSVGGQEETQYF. In DNA, the CDR3 is TGCAGCGTGGGAGGACAGGAAGAGACCCAGTACTTC.

In nucleotides, the CDR3 is TGTGCCAGCAGCCGAACATCCAACTATGGCTACACCTTC. This codes for CASSRTSNYGYTF. The chain employs TRBV6-5 and TRBJ1-2; the D is unclear. Germline CDR1 and CDR2: MNHEY and SVGAGI. Trimming took off 6 bases at V and 2 bases at J, with 10 bases between the two ends. The CDR3 covers 13 residues.

The rearrangement links TRBV19 to TRBJ2-2, with 11 bases matching TRBD2. In germline, CDR1 is LNHDA, CDR2 SQIVND (reference sequence). Trimming removed 7 bases from V and 1 base from J; junction bases left unmatched: 17. There are 20 residues in the CDR3. The CDR3 is CASTVGAGLAGGLNTGELFF. In DNA form, the CDR3 reads TGTGCCAGTACCGTAGGGGCAGGGCTAGCGGGAGGCCTGAACACCGGGGAGCTGTTTTTT. The whole variable domain, remainder taken from reference TRBV19 and TRBJ2-2, is DGGITQSPKYLFRKEGQNVTLSCEQNLNHDAMYWYRQDPGQGLRLIYYSQIVNDFQKGDIAEGYSVSREKKESFPLTVTSAQKNPTAFYLCASTVGAGLAGGLNTGELFFGEGSRLTVL.

The chain employs TRBV7-2 and TRBJ1-6; possibly TRBD1 for D (5 bases). Germline V gene sequence: CDR1 SGHTA, CDR2 FQGNSA. This CDR3 comprises 15 residues. Between the trimmed V and J ends, which lost 4 bases and 5 bases, there was a span of 12 bases. CDR3: CASSSDRLHNSPLHF. In DNA, the CDR3 is TGTGCCAGCAGCTCAGACAGACTCCATAATTCACCCCTCCACTTT.

The chain couples TRBV7-9 to TRBJ2-7; tentatively, D is TRBD1 (6 bases). Germline V gene lookup returns CDR1 SEHNR and CDR2 FQNEAQ (reference sequence). Trimming removed 4 bases from V and 4 bases from J, with 8 bases in between. This CDR3 region has 12 residues. In DNA, the CDR3 is TGTGCCAGCAGCTCGGGACATTACGAGCAGTACTTC. This codes for CASSSGHYEQYF.

The V call is TRBV6-1, the J call TRBJ1-1; possibly TRBD1 for D (6 bases). The CDR3 totals 14 residues. Germline loops: CDR1 MNHNS, CDR2 SASEGT. V gave up 7 bases and J gave up 4 bases, with 16 bases separating them. CDR3 DNA: TGTGCCAGCACCCTGACAGGAGGTCGCACTGAAGCTTTCTTT. It is translated as CASTLTGGRTEAFF.

The V and J genes are TRBV29-1 and TRBJ2-2, with D perhaps matching TRBD1 (5 bases). The CDR3 is 14 amino acids. The germline V gene encodes CDR1 SQVTM and CDR2 ANQGSEA. The V end lost 4 bases, the J end lost 1 base, and 10 bases lay between the germline ends. CDR3 in amino acids: CSVGQGRNTGELFF. CDR3 sequence (DNA): TGCAGCGTTGGCCAGGGCAGGAACACCGGGGAGCTGTTTTTT.

The V gene is TRBV25-1, the J gene TRBJ2-5, with TRBD1 matching over 8 bases. Germline V CDR1 and CDR2: MGHDK, SYGVNS. After removal of 3 bases from V and 2 bases from J, the junction contained 5 bases not matched to a gene. The CDR3 has 15 residues. CDR3 protein: CASSDPGQAQETQYF. The CDR3 DNA follows: TGTGCCAGCAGTGACCCGGGACAGGCACAAGAGACCCAGTACTTC. The variable domain in full, with the rest retrieved from reference TRBV25-1 and TRBJ2-5, is EADIYQTPRYLVIGTGKKITLECSQTMGHDKMYWYQQDPGMELHLIHYSYGVNSTEKGDLSSESTVSRIRTEHFPLTLESARPSHTSQYLCASSDPGQAQETQYFGPGTRLLVL.

The CDR3 sequence: CASSSTGYGYTF. The CDR3 DNA is TGTGCCAGCAGTTCGACAGGGTACGGCTACACCTTC. The chain links TRBV6-5 to TRBJ1-2; 7 bases are shared with TRBD1. The CDR3 totals 12 residues. V dropped 4 bases and J dropped 8; count of bases not matched to a gene: 4. CDR1 MNHEY and CDR2 SVGAGI come from the germline V gene.

The V call is TRBV5-1, the J call TRBJ1-5; unclear D gene. The CDR3 has 14 amino acids. Germline lookup yields CDR1 SGHRS and CDR2 YFSETQ. Trimming removed 0 bases from V and 5 bases from J, with 9 bases in between. As DNA, the CDR3 is TGCGCCAGCAGCTTGGATGGTTCGGATCAGCCCCAGCATTTT. This sequence encodes CASSLDGSDQPQHF.

The genes are TRBV9 and TRBJ2-2; D is perhaps TRBD2 (5 bases). CDR1 and CDR2 from the germline V gene are SGDLS and YYNGEE. The CDR3 spans 16 residues. The V end was cut by 0 bases, the J end by 5 bases, with 14 bases between. The CDR3, as DNA: TGTGCCAGCAGCGTAGAGGGTGGGCTAGCTACCGGGGAGCTGTTTTTT. This encodes CASSVEGGLATGELFF.

The chain is built from TRBV6-1 and TRBJ2-7; D remains unclear. The CDR3 sequence is 16 residues long. Trimming shortened V by 3 bases and J by 0 bases, and 15 bases separated the two germline ends. Germline V CDR1 and CDR2: MNHNS, SASEGT. CDR3 loop: CASSDFVNELSYEQYF. In nucleotides, the CDR3 is TGTGCCAGCAGTGATTTTGTTAATGAGCTCTCCTACGAGCAGTACTTC.

V gene TRBV6-6 combines with J gene TRBJ1-4, with 8 bases aligning to TRBD1. Trimming at V came to 6 bases and at J to 6 bases, leaving 9 bases not matched to a gene. This CDR3 contains 15 residues. Germline CDR1 reads MNHNY; CDR2 reads SVGAGI (reference sequence). The CDR3 spells CASRERGQGYEKLFF. The CDR3 coding sequence is TGTGCCAGCAGGGAACGCGGACAGGGATATGAAAAACTGTTTTTT.

This rearrangement joins TRBV5-6 to TRBJ1-1; D perhaps matches TRBD1 (5 bases). There are 14 residues in the CDR3. The germline V gene encodes CDR1 SGHDT and CDR2 YYEEEE. Trimming stripped 0 bases from V and 3 bases from J, with 9 bases between. The CDR3 region is CASSLVGGHTEAFF. CDR3 nucleotide sequence: TGTGCCAGCAGCTTGGTGGGGGGACACACTGAAGCTTTCTTT.

This chain joins TRBV27 and TRBJ2-2, with D perhaps matching TRBD2 (6 bases). CDR3 length equals 14 residues. V was trimmed by 0 bases and J by 4 bases, leaving 6 bases between them. CDR1 and CDR2 (germline): MNHEY, SMNVEV (reference sequence). CDR3 in DNA: TGTGCCAGCAGTTTATCGGGGGGCACCGGGGAGCTGTTTTTT. Its protein is CASSLSGGTGELFF.

The V call is TRBV9, the J call TRBJ1-1; D gene ambiguous. This CDR3 is built from 13 residues. Per the germline V gene, CDR1 is SGDLS and CDR2 is YYNGEE. V was cut by 3 bases and J by 7 bases, with 13 bases left in between. The CDR3 is CASSAPDSVEAFF. The CDR3 region has the DNA TGTGCCAGCAGCGCCCCGGACTCCGTTGAAGCTTTCTTT.

V is TRBV7-6 and J is TRBJ1-1; D is unclear. The ends were cut back, 2 bases at V and 5 bases at J, with 9 bases in the middle. The CDR3 spans 13 residues. CDR1 is SGHVS and CDR2 is FNYEAQ in the germline V gene. DNA of the CDR3: TGTGCCAGCAGCTTATACGGTGGTACTGAAGCTTTCTTT. It is translated as CASSLYGGTEAFF.